The subject of this entry is one T cell receptor (beta chain). One end of the junction fails to match germline, which may point to a read error. TCR beta cDNA came from roughly 0.45 ug total RNA, primed with a constant-region primer. Library construction for TCR beta comprised three nested multiplex PCR rounds performed with slightly modified ARM-PCR. TRBV1-TRBV30 forward primers paired with a C-beta reverse primer drove the first two PCR rounds, about 9 cycles each. In TCRdb, the multiplex PCR reads were re-called with MiXCR into one record per CDR3 protein. The profile covers about 22,000 distinct CDR3 sequences, with more than 75% appearing a single time and roughly a third taken by the ten largest. Germline V gene sequence: CDR1 SGHDN, CDR2 FVKESK. The CDR3 extends over 14 amino acids. This sample was included in a study of tumor-infiltrating lymphocytes in primary liver carcinoma. About the research overall: Patients included men and women of 30 to 69 years. Every sample contained roughly 3.65 to 7.5 million productive TCRbeta reads, and these numbers were similar from one tissue type to another.

Co-extracting RNA and DNA was done with roughly 17-32 mg of unsorted bulk tissue as input. Each tumor had five separate regions sampled. The TCR comes from a young woman with primary liver carcinoma and hepatitis B virus infection. The chain carries TRBV14 and TRBJ2-7; unclear D gene. Sequencing was done on a sample of liver tumor tissue from sampling region 2. The subset: tumor region T2, inferior pole. The CDR3 nucleotides are TGTACCAGCAGCACGCAGACCCTTATCTACGAGCAGTACTTC. Amino acids: CTSSTQTLIYEQYF.